This T cell receptor beta chain was sequenced for a study of radiotherapy plus CTLA-4 blockade in lung cancer. Study details: Among all patients, about 19% showed objective responses, while 30% to 35% had disease control.

Repertoires were generated with immunoSEQ multiplex PCR, while TCRdb's copy carries only in-frame clones and drops some. This sample has roughly 50,000 clones; approximately 84% occur once, and the top ten carry around 4.4%. Unmatched junction bases numbered 17, after V lost 6 bases and J lost 10 bases. The germline gives CDR1 MNHEY, CDR2 SMNVEV (reference sequence). The CDR3 has 16 amino acids. Overall study results and limits: Reports identified early blood T cell clone dynamics, with interferon-beta, as the best response predictor. Subsequent to radiotherapy plus ipilimumab, tumor-derived TCR clones underwent expansion in blood.

Chemo-refractory metastatic non-small-cell lung cancer patients were treated with focal radiation plus CTLA-4 blockade with ipilimumab. A word on this clone: Its antigen is not known.

The rearrangement links TRBV27 to TRBJ1-4, with 7 nucleotides matching TRBD1. The sequence derives from a human donor with non-small cell lung cancer whose response to radiotherapy plus ipilimumab could not be evaluated. The source material was peripheral blood, sampled from a patient treated with radiotherapy plus ipilimumab. CDR3 sequence (DNA): TGTGCCAGCAGCCGAGCGATCTCGGGACAGAGGGGAAAACTGTTTTTT. Amino acids: CASSRAISGQRGKLFF.